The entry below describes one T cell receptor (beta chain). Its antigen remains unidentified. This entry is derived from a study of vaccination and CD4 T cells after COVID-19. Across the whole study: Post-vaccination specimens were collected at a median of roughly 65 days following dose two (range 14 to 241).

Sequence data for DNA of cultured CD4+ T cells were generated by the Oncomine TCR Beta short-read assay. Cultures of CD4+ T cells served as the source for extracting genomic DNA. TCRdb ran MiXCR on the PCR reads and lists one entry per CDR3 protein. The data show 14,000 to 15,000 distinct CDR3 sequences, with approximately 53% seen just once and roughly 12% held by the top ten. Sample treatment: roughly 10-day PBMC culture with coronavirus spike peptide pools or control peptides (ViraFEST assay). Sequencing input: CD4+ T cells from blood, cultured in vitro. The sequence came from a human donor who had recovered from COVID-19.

The CDR3 is CASSYSQGFNGYTF. The CDR3 nucleotides are TGTGCCAGCAGTTACTCGCAGGGTTTCAATGGCTACACCTTC. This chain links TRBV6-5 with TRBJ1-2, with a tentative D call TRBD1 (5 bases). The CDR3 has 14 amino acids. V was cut by 0 bases and J by 6 bases, with 11 bases left in between. Germline V gene data show CDR1 as MNHEY and CDR2 as SVGAGI.